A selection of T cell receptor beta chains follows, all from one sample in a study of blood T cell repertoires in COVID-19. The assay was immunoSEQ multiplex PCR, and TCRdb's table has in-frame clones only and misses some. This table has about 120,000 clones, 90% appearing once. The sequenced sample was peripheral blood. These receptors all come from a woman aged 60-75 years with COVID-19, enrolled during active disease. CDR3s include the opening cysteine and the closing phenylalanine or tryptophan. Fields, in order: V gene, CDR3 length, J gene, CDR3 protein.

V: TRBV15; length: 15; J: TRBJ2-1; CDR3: CATSSRDRGVNEQFF
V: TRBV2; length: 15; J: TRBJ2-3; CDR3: CASREQGARTDTQYF
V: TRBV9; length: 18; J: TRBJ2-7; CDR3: CASSEGPGTGVNSYEQYF
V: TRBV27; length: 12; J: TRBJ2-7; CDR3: CASSFPRRGRYF
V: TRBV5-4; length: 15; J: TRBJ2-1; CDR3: CASTPYRGDSNEQFF
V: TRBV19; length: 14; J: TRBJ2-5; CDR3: CASSIGQQQETQYF
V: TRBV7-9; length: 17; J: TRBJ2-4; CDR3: CASSFGGAHLGKNIQYF
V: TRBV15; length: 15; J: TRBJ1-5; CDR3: CATSIQGYSNQPQHF
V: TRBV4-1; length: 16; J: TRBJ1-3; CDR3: CASSQDSGVTGNTIYF
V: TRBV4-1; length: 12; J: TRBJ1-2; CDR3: CASSHDRDGYTF
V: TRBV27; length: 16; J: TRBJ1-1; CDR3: CASSLDRGWVNTEAFF
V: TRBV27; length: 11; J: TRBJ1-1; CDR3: CASRGGVEAFF
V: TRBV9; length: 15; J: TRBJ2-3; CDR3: CASSTRDYRADTQYF
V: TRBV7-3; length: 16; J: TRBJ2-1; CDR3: CASSSRGTSGINEQFF
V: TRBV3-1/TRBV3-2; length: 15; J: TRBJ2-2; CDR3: CASSQFAANSGELFF
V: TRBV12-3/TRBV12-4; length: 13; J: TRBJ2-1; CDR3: CASRSGLYNEQFF
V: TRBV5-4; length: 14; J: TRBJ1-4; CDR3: CASSPDRGNEKLFF
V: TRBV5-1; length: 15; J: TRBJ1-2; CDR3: CASSLGRSGHYGYTF
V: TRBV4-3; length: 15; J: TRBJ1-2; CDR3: CASSQEGDRGWGYTF
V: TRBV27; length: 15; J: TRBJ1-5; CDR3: CASSFLGGSNQPQHF
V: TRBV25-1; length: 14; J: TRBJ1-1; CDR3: CASSESKGWAEAFF
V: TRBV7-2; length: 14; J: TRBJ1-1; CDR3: CASSLRRSGSEAFF
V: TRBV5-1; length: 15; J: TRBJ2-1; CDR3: CASSPRGRGYNEQFF
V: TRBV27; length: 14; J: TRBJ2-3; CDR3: CASSDGGSTDTQYF
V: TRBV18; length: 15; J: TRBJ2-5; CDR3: CASSPKRQASETQYF
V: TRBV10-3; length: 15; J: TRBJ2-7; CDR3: CAISEGRGSSYEQYF
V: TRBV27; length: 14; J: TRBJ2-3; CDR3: CASSQNFVTDTQYF
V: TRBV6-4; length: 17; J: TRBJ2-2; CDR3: CASSDSERDPNTGELFF
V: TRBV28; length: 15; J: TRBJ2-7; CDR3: CASSLPGQGTYEQYF
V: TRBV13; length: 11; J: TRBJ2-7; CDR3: CASSSTYEQYF
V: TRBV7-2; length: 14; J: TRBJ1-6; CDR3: CASSFGQGASPLHF
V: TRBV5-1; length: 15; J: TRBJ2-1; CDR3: CASSLVPGVNNEQFF
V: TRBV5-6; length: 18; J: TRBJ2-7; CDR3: CASSPNPSFQGWHYEQYF
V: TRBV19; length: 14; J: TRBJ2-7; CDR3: CASSPGTGSYEQYF
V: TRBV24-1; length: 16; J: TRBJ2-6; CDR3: CATKHGTDSGANVLTF
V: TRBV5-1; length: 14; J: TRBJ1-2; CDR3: CASSSPSSGYGYTF
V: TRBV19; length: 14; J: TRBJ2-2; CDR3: CASTRGRNTGELFF
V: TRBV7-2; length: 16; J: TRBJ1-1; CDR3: CASSPRRGGERTEAFF
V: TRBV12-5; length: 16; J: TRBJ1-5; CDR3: CASGLVSGNSNQPQHF
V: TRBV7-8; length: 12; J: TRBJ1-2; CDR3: CASSPLNYGYTF
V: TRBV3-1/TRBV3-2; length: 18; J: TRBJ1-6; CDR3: CASSQVRGGDDFGAALHF
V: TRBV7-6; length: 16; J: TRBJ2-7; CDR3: CASSRAGVTGTYEQYF
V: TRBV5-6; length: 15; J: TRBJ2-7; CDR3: CASSFFRGGAYEQYF
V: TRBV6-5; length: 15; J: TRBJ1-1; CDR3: CASSRRSPGNTEAFF
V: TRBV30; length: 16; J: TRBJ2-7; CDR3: CAWRATGTAISYEQYF